The text below deals with one TCR beta chain. The repertoire was sequenced with immunoSEQ multiplex PCR; TCRdb's copy has only in-frame clones and lacks some. The sample carries over 70,000 clones, around 90% recorded once. Related graft donors supplied nonmyeloablative bone marrow transplants, and mixed chimerism was transient. The data stem from a study of Tregs in tolerant kidney transplant recipients. V gave up 4 bases and J gave up 3 bases; unmatched junction bases: 5. CDR3 length: 14 amino acids. CDR1 and CDR2 from the germline V gene are SEHNR and FQNEAQ (reference sequence). The specimen comprised CD4+ T cells from blood (PBMCs), sampled 24 months after the transplant. The clonotype originates from a human patient who received a combined kidney and bone marrow transplant. The T cells may partly be graft donor cells. The genes are TRBV7-9 and TRBJ2-7; 8 bases map to TRBD1. CDR3 sequence: CASSYLQGGYEQYF. In DNA, the CDR3 is TGTGCCAGCAGCTACCTACAGGGGGGCTACGAGCAGTACTTC.